One sample yielded the 15 T cell receptor beta chains listed below, sequenced in a study of blood T cells in healthy people across ages. The second PCR ran roughly 7 to 12 cycles with a sample-barcoded 5' primer and J-beta primers. TCRdb fed the 5' RACE reads into MiXCR, producing one record per CDR3 protein. The profile shows hundreds of thousands of distinct CDR3 sequences, under 25% of them singletons. The sequenced sample consisted of blood. These receptors came from a man in his 70s in good health.

This clonotype was seen repeatedly, ten times or more. This chain uses TRBV28 with TRBJ2-1; 12 bases are a match to TRBD2. J lost 5 bases, V lost 2 bases, and 10 bases had no gene match. The CDR3 consists of 18 residues. Germline CDR1 MDHEN, CDR2 SYDVKM. The DNA for the CDR3 is TGTGCCAGCAGTTTAGCACCTAGCGGGAGGGCTTTCCACAATGAGCAGTTCTTC. Protein product: CASSLAPSGRAFHNEQFF.

The CDR3 loop reads CASSSETSGDTQYF. The DNA for the CDR3 is TGCGCCAGCAGCTCCGAGACTAGCGGAGATACGCAGTATTTT. J is TRBJ2-3 and V is TRBV5-1, with 9 bases lining up with TRBD2. The CDR3 runs to 14 residues. Per the germline V gene, CDR1 is SGHRS and CDR2 is YFSETQ. J was trimmed by 5 bases and V by 3 bases; bases with no gene match: 4.

This clonotype has just a few counts. The chain couples TRBV6-4 to TRBJ2-1, with a weak D call TRBD2 (6 bases). The V gene's germline CDR1 is MRHNA and CDR2 SNTAGT. The CDR3 runs to 14 residues. The V and J ends lost 2 bases and 6 bases respectively, with 11 bases between them. The DNA of the CDR3 is TGTGCCAGCAGTGACGTGGGGACTGGCAATGAGCAGTTCTTC. Translation gives CASSDVGTGNEQFF.

This clonotype was picked up a small number of times. This sequence joins TRBV2 and TRBJ2-5; perhaps TRBD2 as D (5 bases). V lost 6 bases to trimming and J lost 11 bases, with 13 bases between them. The CDR3 consists of 11 residues. Germline-derived CDR1 and CDR2 are SNHLY and FYNNEI. In DNA, the CDR3 is TGTGCCAGCAGGGACCGATGGGAGCAGTACTTC. Protein product: CASRDRWEQYF.

The V call is TRBV6-2 or TRBV6-3, the J call TRBJ2-1, with a weak D call TRBD1 (6 bases). CDR1 and CDR2 from the germline V gene are MNHEY and SVGEGT. The CDR3 extends over 16 amino acids. V gave up 5 bases and J gave up 3 bases, with 17 bases separating them. The CDR3 loop reads CASSPLGAGDYNEQFF. The CDR3 nucleotides read TGTGCCAGCAGTCCCTTAGGGGCAGGGGACTACAATGAGCAGTTCTTC.

This clonotype has a single count. The chain joins TRBV2 to TRBJ2-1, with D possibly TRBD1 on 6 matching bases. The V gene lost 4 bases and the J gene lost 8 bases, with 15 bases spanning the gap. CDR1 SNHLY and CDR2 FYNNEI come from the germline V gene. The CDR3 has 14 residues. CDR3: CASSAQGIVYEQFF. The CDR3 DNA reads as TGTGCCAGCAGTGCGCAGGGGATTGTTTATGAGCAGTTCTTC.

The chain links TRBV20-1 to TRBJ1-3; tentative D call: TRBD1 (5 bases). Deletions cut 5 bases from V and 0 bases from J, with 11 bases between. The CDR3 totals 14 residues. The germline gives CDR1 DFQATT, CDR2 SNEGSKA (reference sequence). The CDR3 bases are TGCAGTGCTCGGGACGGAGGCTCTGGAAACACCATATATTTT. It codes for CSARDGGSGNTIYF.

A few counts support this clonotype. This chain links TRBV29-1 with TRBJ2-5; 9 bases agree with TRBD1. The J call may be wrong; the DNA end is better matched by TRBJ2-7. This CDR3 contains 13 residues. CDR1 is SQVTM and CDR2 is ANQGSEA in the germline V gene. The CDR3 DNA reads as TGCAGCGTTCGTGACAGGGGGTTCTACGAGCAGTACTTC. Its translation is CSVRDRGFYEQYF.

This clonotype has just a few counts. The V gene is TRBV10-3, the J gene TRBJ2-5, with TRBD2 identical over 10 bases. The length of the CDR3 is 19 residues. Germline assignment: CDR1 ENHRY and CDR2 SYGVKD. The trim removed 5 bases at V and 0 bases at J, leaving 15 bases unmatched. CDR3 in DNA: TGTGCCATCAGTCTTGGACTAGCGGTTCGATTGGGGTACCAAGAGACCCAGTACTTC. Translated: CAISLGLAVRLGYQETQYF.

The chain recombines TRBV3-1 with TRBJ1-1; D not certain. Trimming shortened V by 0 bases and J by 11 bases, and 13 bases separated the two germline ends. CDR3 length equals 13 residues. The germline V gene has CDR1 LGHDT and CDR2 YNNKEL (reference sequence). CDR3 residues: CASSQEAEKRAFF. The CDR3 DNA reads as TGTGCCAGCAGCCAAGAGGCGGAGAAGAGGGCTTTCTTT.

A few counts support this clonotype. V gene TRBV20-1 combines with J gene TRBJ2-5, with D perhaps TRBD2 (6 bases). The J call may be mistaken, given a closer DNA end match to TRBJ2-1. The CDR3 runs 14 residues. Germline CDR1 is DFQATT and CDR2 is SNEGSKA (reference sequence). CDR3 in DNA: TGCAGTGCTGAGGGAGGAATGTCCTACAATGAGCAGTTCTTC. Its protein is CSAEGGMSYNEQFF.

This clonotype showed up many times. The rearrangement joins TRBV29-1 to TRBJ2-7; 8 bases are shared with TRBD1. V gave up 7 bases and J gave up 0 bases; unmatched junction bases: 5. The CDR3 spans 13 residues. The V gene's germline CDR1 is SQVTM and CDR2 ANQGSEA. The CDR3: CSASGQDSYEQYF. CDR3 in DNA: TGCAGCGCCTCGGGACAGGACTCCTACGAGCAGTACTTC.

The sample holds a few counts of this clonotype. V gene TRBV5-1 combines with J gene TRBJ2-3; no definite D call. CDR1 and CDR2 from the germline V gene are SGHRS and YFSETQ. The CDR3 spans 15 residues. V was trimmed by 9 bases and J by 2 bases, leaving 19 bases between them. CDR3 protein: CATSASGQDTDTQYF. The CDR3 nucleotides read TGCGCCACCTCGGCTTCCGGGCAGGACACAGATACGCAGTATTTT.

This rearrangement joins TRBV14 to TRBJ2-7; D unresolved. Per germline, CDR1 SGHDN and CDR2 FVKESK. Deletions cut 2 bases from V and 6 bases from J, with 11 bases between. The CDR3 sequence is 13 residues long. The CDR3 loop reads CASSQHEVSEQYF. DNA of the CDR3: TGTGCCAGCAGCCAACACGAGGTCTCCGAGCAGTACTTC.

Here the CDR3 DNA reads TGTGCCAGCAGCTTAGAAGGGTTTGCGGGAGAAGAGACCCAGTACTTC. As protein: CASSLEGFAGEETQYF. The J gene is TRBJ2-5, the V gene TRBV7-2; 7 bases are shared with TRBD2. Germline V gene data show CDR1 as SGHTA and CDR2 as FQGNSA. This CDR3 region has 16 residues. Trimming took 1 base from V and 3 from J; bases not matched to a gene: 8.